The following is a TCR beta chain sequence with its context. This clonotype qualifies as large (0.1 to 1%) by its frequency, with no count on file. Its antigen specificity is not known. For each sample, TRB amplification used 200 to 300 ng of peripheral blood genomic DNA, equal to 40,000 or so genome equivalents. From the germline V gene (reference sequence), CDR1 is LNHDA and CDR2 is SQIVND. The CDR3 covers 14 residues, taking in both the cysteine and the phenylalanine. The DNA sequence is not available. This entry is derived from a study of T cell clusters in autoimmune cytopenias (dated by TCRdb to the late 2010s). In terms of the full investigation: A median TRB sequencing depth of around 53,000 reads per sample was reached, and a median of approximately 2,400 distinct TRB clonotypes per sample was obtained. In autoimmune cytopenia patients, peripheral blood TRB and IGH repertoires were sequenced during active disease and over treatment follow-up, together with healthy, CLL and autoimmune hepatitis controls. The study aimed to test whether autoimmune cytopenia patients carry a disease-specific immune repertoire signature usable as a blood-based biomarker. General conclusions and limits of the study: The T cell clusters were defined only in silico, and the functional role of the clusters was left to be validated experimentally. The GLIPH analysis suggested a lack of physiological T cell clusters in primary autoimmune cytopenia patients, since around 56 clusters were exclusive to healthy donors whereas 15 to 20 were exclusive to patients. Healthy donors had almost three times as many exclusive TRB clusters as active autoimmune hepatitis patients, a finding consistent with an autoimmunity-wide signature. In the comparison of secondary cytopenia with CLL, the cluster-lack signature was not observed, apparently because the dominant lymphoma-associated repertoire masked the signature. TRB repertoire shifts, with less even repertoires in secondary cytopenia and CLL, mostly reflected lymphoma bias rather than autoimmunity.

TRB rearrangements were amplified by multiplex PCR using a touch-down protocol with TRB-A and TRB-B primer pools mixed in one tube. Illumina adapters and sample indices were added to the amplicons through two consecutive PCR reactions performed with Phusion HS II polymerase. The amplicons were gel-purified using the NucleoSpin Gel and PCR Clean-up kit, after which quantification was performed by Qubit and quality was checked on an Agilent 2100 Bioanalyzer. Sequencing of the libraries was performed on an Illumina MiSeq with 600-cycle, single-indexed, paired-end runs. The source study handled its data this way. Alignment and assembly of TRB reads were performed with MiXCR version 2.1.12 and the default MiXCR reference library. Each unique CDR3 nucleotide sequence defined a clone, and only productive sequences with at least two reads were analysed. Repertoire diversity was assessed with alpha-parameterized diversity profiles (alpha 0 to 5), including the Shannon (alpha 1) and Simpson (alpha 2) indices, which were computed with an R script. Combinatorial TRB VJ usage was calculated with the tcR package and was compared between cohorts by principal component analysis performed with ade4. GLIPH clustering of TCRbeta CDR3s was carried out on cohort pairs matched by age and read depth, and cluster frequencies were compared by Wilcoxon test. The reads, reprocessed by TCRdb, yield one row per CDR3 protein sequence and no DNA. The authors' filters were not applied to this entry. The sample table on file contains about 2,000 distinct CDR3 sequences. The ten largest clones capture 5% to 7.5% of the sample.

The V gene is TRBV19 and the J gene is TRBJ1-2; TCRdb picks TRBD1, but there is no DNA to check that call. Sample: peripheral blood. The sequence derives from a human donor with an autoimmune cytopenia or autoimmune hepatitis (not recorded which). CDR3 reads: CASSRGTGWEGYTF.